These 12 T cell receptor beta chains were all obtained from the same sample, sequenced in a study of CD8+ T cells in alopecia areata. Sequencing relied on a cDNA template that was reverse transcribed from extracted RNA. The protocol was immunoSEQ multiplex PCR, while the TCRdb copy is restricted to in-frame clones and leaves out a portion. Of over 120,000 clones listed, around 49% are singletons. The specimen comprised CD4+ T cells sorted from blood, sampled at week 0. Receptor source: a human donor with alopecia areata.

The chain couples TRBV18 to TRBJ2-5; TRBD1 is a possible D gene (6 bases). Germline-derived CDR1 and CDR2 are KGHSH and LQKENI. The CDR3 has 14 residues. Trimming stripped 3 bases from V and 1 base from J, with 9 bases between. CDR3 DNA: TGTGCCAGCTCACCTCGCAGGGGCCAAGAGACCCAGTACTTC. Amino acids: CASSPRRGQETQYF.

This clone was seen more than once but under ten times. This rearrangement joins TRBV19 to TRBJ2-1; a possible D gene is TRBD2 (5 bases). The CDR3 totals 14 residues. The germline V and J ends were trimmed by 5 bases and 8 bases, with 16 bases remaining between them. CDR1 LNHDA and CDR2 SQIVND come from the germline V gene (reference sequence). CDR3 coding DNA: TGTGCCAGTAGTGCCTCACTAGTACGGGATGAGCAGTTCTTC. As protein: CASSASLVRDEQFF.

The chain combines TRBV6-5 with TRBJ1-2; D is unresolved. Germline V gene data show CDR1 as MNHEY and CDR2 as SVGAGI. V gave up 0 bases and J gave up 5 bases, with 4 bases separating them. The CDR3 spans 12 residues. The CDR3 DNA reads TGTGCCAGCAGTTACTCTGGTTATGGCTACACCTTC. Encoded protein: CASSYSGYGYTF.

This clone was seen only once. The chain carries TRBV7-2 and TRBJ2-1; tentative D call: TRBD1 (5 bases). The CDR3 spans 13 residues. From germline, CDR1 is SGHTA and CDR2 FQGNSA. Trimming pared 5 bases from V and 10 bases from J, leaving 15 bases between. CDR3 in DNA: TGTGCCAGCAGCCCGGACATCGGCAGGGAGCAGTTCTTC. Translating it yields CASSPDIGREQFF.

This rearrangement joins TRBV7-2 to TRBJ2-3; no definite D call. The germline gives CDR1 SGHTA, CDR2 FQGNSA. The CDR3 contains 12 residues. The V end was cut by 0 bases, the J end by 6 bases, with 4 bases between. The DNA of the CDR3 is TGTGCCAGCAGCTTAGCGTACGATACGCAGTATTTT. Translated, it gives CASSLAYDTQYF. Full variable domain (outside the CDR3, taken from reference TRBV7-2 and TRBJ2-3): GAGVSQSPSNKVTEKGKDVELRCDPISGHTALYWYRQSLGQGLEFLIYFQGNSAPDKSGLPSDRFSAERTGGSVSTLTIQRTQQEDSAVYLCASSLAYDTQYFGPGTRLTVL.

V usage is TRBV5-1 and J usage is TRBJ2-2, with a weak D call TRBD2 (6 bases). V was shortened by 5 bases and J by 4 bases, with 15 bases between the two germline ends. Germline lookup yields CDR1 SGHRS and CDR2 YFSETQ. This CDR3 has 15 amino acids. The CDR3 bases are TGCGCCAGCAGGCCCGGGACTGGACGCACCGGGGAGCTGTTTTTT. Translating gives CASRPGTGRTGELFF.

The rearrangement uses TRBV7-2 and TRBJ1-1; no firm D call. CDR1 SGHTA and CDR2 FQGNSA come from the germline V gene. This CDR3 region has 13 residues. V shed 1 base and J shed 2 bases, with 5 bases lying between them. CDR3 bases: TGTGCCAGCAGCTTAGGGGAAAACACTGAAGCTTTCTTT. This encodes CASSLGENTEAFF.

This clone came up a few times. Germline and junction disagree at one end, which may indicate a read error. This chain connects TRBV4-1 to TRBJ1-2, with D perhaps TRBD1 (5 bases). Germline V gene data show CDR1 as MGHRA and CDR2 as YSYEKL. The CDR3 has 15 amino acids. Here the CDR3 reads CASSPQGRALRGYTF. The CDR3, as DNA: TGCGCCAGTAGCCCCCAGGGAAGGGCCCTACGTGGCTACACCTTC.

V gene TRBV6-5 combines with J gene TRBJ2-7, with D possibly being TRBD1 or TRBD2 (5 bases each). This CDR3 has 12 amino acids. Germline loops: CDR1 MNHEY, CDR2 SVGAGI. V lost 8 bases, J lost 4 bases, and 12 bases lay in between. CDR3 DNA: TGTGCCAGCCGGGACGGCACTTACGAGCAGTACTTC. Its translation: CASRDGTYEQYF.

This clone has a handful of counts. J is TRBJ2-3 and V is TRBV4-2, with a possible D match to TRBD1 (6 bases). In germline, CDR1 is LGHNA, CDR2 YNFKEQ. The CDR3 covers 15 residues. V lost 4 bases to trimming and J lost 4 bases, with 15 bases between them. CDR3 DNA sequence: TGTGCCAGCAGCCCCGGAACAGGGACCTCAGATACGCAGTATTTT. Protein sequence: CASSPGTGTSDTQYF.

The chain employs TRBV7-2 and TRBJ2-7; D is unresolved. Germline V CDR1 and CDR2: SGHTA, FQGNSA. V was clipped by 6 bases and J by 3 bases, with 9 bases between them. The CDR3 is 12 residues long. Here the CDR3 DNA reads TGTGCCAGCAGTCGGCCCCTCTACGAGCAGTACTTC. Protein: CASSRPLYEQYF.

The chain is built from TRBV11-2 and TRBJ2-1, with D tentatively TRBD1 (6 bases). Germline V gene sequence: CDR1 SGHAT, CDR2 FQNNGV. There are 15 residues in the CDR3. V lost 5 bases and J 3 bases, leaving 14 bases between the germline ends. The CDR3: CASSPDRLHYNEQFF. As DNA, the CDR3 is TGTGCCAGCAGCCCCGACAGGCTTCACTACAATGAGCAGTTCTTC.